These 18 T cell receptor beta chains came from one sample sequenced in a study of human T cells and chemical hapten exposure. Each CDR3 protein gets one entry after TCRdb re-called the RACE reads with MiXCR. The sample yields 350,000 to 450,000 distinct CDR3 sequences, 4.5% to 6% seen once. Regarding time point: pre-sensitization, week 0. Treatment meaning: therapeutic diphenylcyclopropenone sensitization with weekly scalp DPC. The sequencing used whole blood, collected in connection with sensitization to the hapten diphenylcyclopropenone (DPC). The receptor set was obtained from a woman aged 45-59 years with alopecia areata. Some clones in this sample may be carry-over from other donors' samples.

Many counts were recorded for this clonotype. The chain couples TRBV5-4 to TRBJ2-3; perhaps TRBD2 as D (6 bases). Germline assignment: CDR1 SGHNT and CDR2 YYREEE (reference sequence). V lost 1 base and J lost 2, with 14 bases in between. This CDR3 contains 16 residues. This CDR3 is CASSLRPSVFTDTQYF. For the CDR3, the DNA is TGTGCCAGCAGCTTGAGACCTAGCGTCTTCACAGATACGCAGTATTTT.

This clonotype was seen more than once but under ten times. This CDR3 reads CASSTTGMNTEAFF. The CDR3 DNA is TGTGCCAGCAGTACTACAGGGATGAACACTGAAGCTTTCTTT. The chain uses TRBV6-6 and TRBJ1-1; possibly TRBD1 for D (6 bases). The germline V gene encodes CDR1 MNHNY and CDR2 SVGAGI (reference sequence). The germline V and J ends were trimmed by 5 bases and 0 bases, with 10 bases remaining between them. The length of the CDR3 is 14 residues.

This clonotype was recorded at least ten times. V gene TRBV5-3 combines with J gene TRBJ2-7, with D perhaps TRBD1 (5 bases). TRBV5-3 is designated an ORF whose function remains uncertain. With 0 bases removed from V and 2 bases from J, the gap between germline ends came to 12 bases. The CDR3 is 15 residues long. CDR3 sequence reads: CARSLDRPGTYEQYF. DNA of the CDR3: TGTGCCAGAAGCTTGGACCGTCCAGGGACCTACGAGCAGTACTTC.

The chain links TRBV12-3 or TRBV12-4 to TRBJ1-2, with unresolved D. V lost 6 bases, J lost 7 bases, and 9 bases lay in between. The CDR3 runs 11 residues. Written as DNA, the CDR3 is TGTGCCAGCAGGGAGGGAACTGGCTACACCTTC. This codes for CASREGTGYTF.

This rearrangement joins TRBV3-1 to TRBJ1-5; D possibly corresponds to TRBD1 (6 bases). The CDR3 has 14 amino acids. The V and J ends lost 3 bases and 1 base respectively, with 7 bases between them. CDR1 and CDR2 from the germline V gene are LGHDT and YNNKEL (reference sequence). The CDR3 reads CASSQGASNQPQHF. CDR3 DNA: TGTGCCAGCAGCCAGGGGGCGAGCAATCAGCCCCAGCATTTT. The complete variable domain, with remaining parts taken from reference TRBV3-1 and TRBJ1-5, reads DTAVSQTPKYLVTQMGNDKSIKCEQNLGHDTMYWYKQDSKKFLKIMFSYNNKELIINETVPNRFSPKSPDKAHLNLHINSLELGDSAVYFCASSQGASNQPQHFGDGTRLSIL.

This CDR3 reads CASSLYGQGTDTQYF. CDR3 DNA sequence: TGCGCCAGCAGCTTGTACGGACAGGGAACAGATACGCAGTATTTT. This chain links TRBV5-1 with TRBJ2-3; 8 bases align to TRBD1. Trimming removed 1 base from V and 3 bases from J; junction bases left unmatched: 4. The CDR3 consists of 15 residues. Germline values: CDR1 SGHRS, CDR2 YFSETQ.

This clonotype was recorded at least ten times. The chain combines TRBV2 with TRBJ1-5; 8 bases fit TRBD1. The CDR3 extends over 16 amino acids. CDR1 and CDR2 (germline): SNHLY, FYNNEI. V shed 2 bases and J 6 bases; nucleotides not matched to a gene: 9. This CDR3 is CASSETGGLQGQPQHF. Written as DNA, the CDR3 is TGTGCCAGCAGTGAAACAGGGGGACTACAGGGTCAGCCCCAGCATTTT.

Many counts were recorded for this clonotype. J is TRBJ2-4 and V is TRBV7-9; 7 bases agree with TRBD1. The CDR3 has 15 amino acids. J gave up 6 bases and V 5 bases, and 10 bases lay outside the gene matches. Germline V CDR1 and CDR2: SEHNR, FQNEAQ (reference sequence). The CDR3 DNA is TGTGCCAGCAGCGCAATGACAGGGTTCCTAAACATTCAGTACTTC. This gives the protein CASSAMTGFLNIQYF. Full variable domain (rest looked up from reference TRBV7-9 and TRBJ2-4): DTGVSQNPRHKITKRGQNVTFRCDPISEHNRLYWYRQTLGQGPEFLTYFQNEAQLEKSRLLSDRFSAERPKGSFSTLEIQRTEQGDSAMYLCASSAMTGFLNIQYFGAGTRLSVL.

This clonotype was counted ten times or more. The V gene is TRBV3-1, the J gene TRBJ2-3; the D is unclear. Trimming cost V 1 base and J 4 bases, with 3 bases left between them. This CDR3 comprises 12 residues. The V gene's germline CDR1 is LGHDT and CDR2 YNNKEL (reference sequence). The CDR3 DNA reads as TGTGCCAGCAGCCAAGTGGCAGATACGCAGTATTTT. Protein sequence: CASSQVADTQYF.

This clonotype was recorded at least ten times. The rearrangement uses TRBV6-2 or TRBV6-3 and TRBJ2-7; D is undetermined. The CDR3 loop spans 15 amino acids. V lost 7 bases and J 4 bases, leaving 20 bases between the germline ends. Germline loops: CDR1 MNHEY, CDR2 SVGEGT. In nucleotides, the CDR3 is TGTGCCAGCACTACGCCCCGGGCCAGGCTTTACGAGCAGTACTTC. Its protein is CASTTPRARLYEQYF.

This chain uses TRBV7-9 with TRBJ1-3; D not resolved. Looked up from germline, CDR1 is SEHNR and CDR2 is FQNEAQ (reference sequence). The CDR3 is made up of 13 amino acids. V lost 8 bases and J 0 bases, leaving 8 bases between the germline ends. The DNA for the CDR3 is TGTGCCAGCTGTGGGAGCTCTGGAAACACCATATATTTT. Protein product: CASCGSSGNTIYF.

This clonotype came up many times. V and J are TRBV4-1 and TRBJ2-3, with 9 bases lining up with TRBD2. The CDR3 is 14 amino acids. CDR1 is MGHRA and CDR2 is YSYEKL in the germline V gene. After removal of 4 bases from V and 2 bases from J, the junction contained 1 base not matched to a gene. This CDR3 is CASSPSGVTDTQYF. As DNA, the CDR3 is TGCGCCAGCAGCCCTAGCGGGGTCACAGATACGCAGTATTTT.

To note about this clonotype: Germline is not matched at one junction end, which may reflect a read error. The genes are TRBV29-1 and TRBJ1-2; D is perhaps TRBD1 (5 bases). From germline, CDR1 is SQVTM and CDR2 ANQGSEA. CDR3 length: 10 residues. CDR3 in amino acids: CSVEQNGGAF. CDR3 DNA sequence: TGCAGCGTTGAACAAAATGGGGGAGCCTTC.

This clonotype turned up a few times. The chain is built from TRBV24-1 and TRBJ1-1, with D perhaps TRBD1 (6 bases). CDR3 length equals 12 residues. Germline loops: CDR1 KGHDR, CDR2 SFDVKD. V gave up 3 bases and J gave up 8 bases, with 9 bases separating them. The CDR3 is CATSDPQGEAFF. The CDR3 region has the DNA TGTGCCACCAGTGATCCACAGGGAGAAGCTTTCTTT.

The sample holds a few counts of this clonotype. CDR3 sequence: CASSVRGQDTQYF. CDR3 sequence (DNA): TGTGCCAGCAGTGTACGGGGGCAGGATACGCAGTATTTT. This sequence joins TRBV6-1 and TRBJ2-3; D may be TRBD1 or TRBD2 (6 bases each). The V gene lost 4 bases and the J gene lost 6 bases, with 11 bases spanning the gap. Germline CDR1 reads MNHNS; CDR2 reads SASEGT. This CDR3 contains 13 residues.

This clonotype was counted many times. The chain couples TRBV9 to TRBJ2-7, with 10 bases identical to TRBD1. This CDR3 region has 15 residues. Trimming at V came to 4 bases and at J to 3 bases, leaving 7 bases not matched to a gene. Germline CDR1 is SGDLS and CDR2 is YYNGEE. The CDR3 DNA reads as TGTGCCAGCAGCCCGGGACAGGGGAGCCTCTACGAGCAGTACTTC. Translation: CASSPGQGSLYEQYF.

This clonotype was detected ten times or more. The J gene is TRBJ2-1, the V gene TRBV21-1; the D call TRBD2 from the table was never checked on the DNA. TRBV21-1 is tagged as a pseudogene. CDR3 size: 17 residues. The DNA of the CDR3 is TGTGCCAGCAGCATGGGGACTAGCGTCTTCTCCTACAATGAGCAGTTCTTC. This encodes CASSMGTSVFSYNEQFF.

This clonotype was observed at least ten times. The chain has TRBV5-1 and TRBJ2-3; tentatively, D is TRBD1 (6 bases). Trimming left V 7 bases short and J 4 bases short, with 19 bases between. CDR3 length: 15 residues. Per germline, CDR1 SGHRS and CDR2 YFSETQ. The CDR3 coding sequence is TGCGCCAGCCGGCGTGCAGGGGAGTCGGCAGATACGCAGTATTTT. Residues: CASRRAGESADTQYF.